This entry describes one T cell receptor beta chain. Its cognate antigen has yet to be identified. Base qualities are missing; no much larger clone stands one base away. In light of the paper, this sample's time point label describes: pretreatment peripheral blood. A total of 29 patients with locally advanced or metastatic urothelial carcinoma, treated at Memorial Sloan Kettering on a trial protocol, made up the cohort. Peripheral blood mononuclear cells were collected from each patient pretreatment and during treatment, giving between 1 and 8 total time points per patient. The Qiagen DNeasy Blood extraction kit was used to purify genomic DNA from total PBMCs and tumor samples. PBMCs were collected pretreatment and during treatment and were isolated and stored as previously described. Synthetic TCR analog templates were spiked into each PCR so that absolute template abundance could be estimated from read counts. The immunoSEQ assay used bias-controlled V and J gene primers to amplify TCRbeta CDR3 regions from genomic DNA. Rearranged TCRbeta segments were sequenced at approximately 20X coverage. In the source study's methods: Clustering was used to correct sequencing errors, and CDR3s were annotated against IMGT to assign V, D and J genes. Out-of-frame and stop-codon sequences were excluded, and only productive TCRbeta rearrangements were used in downstream analyses. Clonality was computed as one minus Shannon entropy normalized by the log of the number of unique productive sequences. Fisher's exact test with Benjamini-Hochberg correction, using a cutoff of adjusted p below 0.01, was how clones that differed between time points or between blood and tumor were identified. The immuneACCESS repertoire file appears here via TCRdb, limited to in-frame rearrangements. These files lack a portion of the clones; in checked studies, under half of the deficit traces to unresolved V genes, and the cause of the others is not known. That table supplies the V and J calls and clone size; D and trimming were determined from the DNA. The sample includes 70,000 to 95,000 clones, with roughly 90% observed a single time. Together, the top ten hold 0.85% to 1% of the sample.

The entry originates in a study of PD-L1 blockade in urothelial cancer (dated by TCRdb to 2017 to 2019). A note on the overall study: Every patient began therapy at some point between 2014 and 2015 and was given atezolizumab 1,200 mg intravenously every 3 weeks. About 85% of the roughly 29 patients were identified as males with urothelial cancer of bladder origin, and a prior smoking history was reported by 18 of 29 patients. An ECOG performance status of 0 or 1 was recorded for the patients, and 0 to 3 prior chemotherapy regimens had been received by the patients. Blood samples were analyzed at 3 weeks after treatment start (second dose) and at 6 weeks after treatment start. Blood samples gave median yields of roughly 150,000 T cells and some 84,000 unique TCRs, along with a median clonality of around 0.075. The study, an exploratory multi-omic analysis, examined somatic, immune and clinical correlates of response to PD-L1 blockade with atezolizumab in urothelial cancer. Pretreatment tumor samples, along with matched peripheral blood serially collected before and after atezolizumab treatment, were subjected to TCR sequencing. Progression-free survival longer than 6 months counted as durable clinical benefit, and TCR features were additionally tested against both progression-free and overall survival. In the same patients, pretreatment tumors underwent whole exome sequencing and RNA sequencing in addition to TCR sequencing. Nine patients achieved durable clinical benefit and around 19 did not. Pretreatment blood TCR-seq was available for about 27 patients, at least one posttreatment blood collection was obtained for 24 patients, and tumor TCR-seq was available for 24 patients.

Beyond this particular receptor, the publication reports: Because of the small sample size (n of about 30) and the many exploratory analyses performed, the results are intended to be regarded as hypothesis-generating. Greater expansion of tumor-associated TCR clones in peripheral blood 3 weeks after the start of treatment was observed in patients with durable benefit (n of about 24, p = 0.022). A pretreatment peripheral blood TCR clonality below the median was linked to improved progression-free and overall survival.

Reading the germline V gene gives CDR1 MNHNS and CDR2 SASEGT. V has 0 bases trimmed and J has 3 bases trimmed; junction bases matching no gene number 4. CDR3 length: 16 amino acids, cysteine to phenylalanine. Only the CDR3 region is kept as DNA, spanning 48 bases read in frame from base 1. The receptor's source is a woman aged 80 or over with urothelial cancer. The sample was PBMCs, taken around atezolizumab (anti-PD-L1) treatment. The chain is assembled from TRBV6-1 and TRBJ2-1, with TRBD1 matching 8 junction bases. The DNA sequence is TGTGCCAGCAGTGAAGCGAACAGGGGGTACTACAATGAGCAGTTCTTC. This codes for CASSEANRGYYNEQFF.